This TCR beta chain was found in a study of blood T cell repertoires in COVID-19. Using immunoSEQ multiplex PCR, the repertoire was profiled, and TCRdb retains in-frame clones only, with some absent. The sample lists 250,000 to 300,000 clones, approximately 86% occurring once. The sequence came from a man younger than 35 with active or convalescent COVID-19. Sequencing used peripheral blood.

CDR3 in DNA: TGTGCCAGCAGCTTAGATCACGGTGCCTACGAGCAGTACTTC. This sequence encodes CASSLDHGAYEQYF. The V and J genes are TRBV11-2 and TRBJ2-7; no clear D. CDR1 SGHAT and CDR2 FQNNGV come from the germline V gene. CDR3 length equals 14 residues. The germline V and J ends were trimmed by 0 bases and 2 bases, with 8 bases remaining between them.